Listed below are T cell receptor beta chains from one sample, sequenced in a study of T cell repertoires in cytomegalovirus infection. TCRdb independently ran MiXCR on the reads; one entry per CDR3 protein. This sample carries about 160,000 distinct CDR3 sequences, under 20% of them seen once, and the ten largest clones take 15% to 20%. Sequenced material: CD8+ T cells from PBMCs. These receptors all come from a human donor in good health (CMV status not recorded). Some clones in this sample may be carry-over from other donors' samples. The CDR3 runs from the conserved cysteine through the conserved F or W. Size is omitted from some rows. Given values are once, few, many or a class for expanded clones.

>few|TRBV28
CASSPFGLGGTDTQYF
>NA|TRBV5-7
CASSLRQELSGANVLTF
>few|TRBV28
CASTPEGWDSIPEAFF
>few|TRBV28
CASRGERATYEQYF
>many|TRBV7-6
CASSPLQGYNEQFF
>NA|TRBV3-1
CASSQPYRDRGSGNTIYF
>few|TRBV7-9
CASSFGTGTLETQYF
>few|TRBV29-1
CSVVGRWNEQYF
>many|TRBV2
CASRSGQGGHLGQPQHF
>few|TRBV5-1
CASSNDRGAGYTF
>few|TRBV14
CASSQDRTYEQYF
>NA|TRBV6-1
CASSQDRGLGQPQHF
>NA|TRBV6-4
CASSDSAVNEQFF
>NA|TRBV7-2
CASSPSMTSGTYEQYF
>NA|TRBV6-5
CASSYSGLAEITGELFF
>few|TRBV7-2
CASSQDGRSDTEGFF
>NA|TRBV7-3
CASSSDRVRFDEQFF
>few|TRBV6-2/TRBV6-3
CASDRGERKTQYF
>NA|TRBV28
CASSLVTSGGLSETQYF
>NA|TRBV7-9
CASSFGTNYGYTF
>NA|TRBV7-8
CASSLETSGRPYEQYF
>NA|TRBV7-6
CASSFYRPGGHPNEQFF
>NA|TRBV20-1
CSAGRSTDYGYTF
>few|TRBV11-2
CASSLEKGSYEQYF
>NA|TRBV7-6
CASSSRGAGDTQYF
>few|TRBV4-1
CASSQGLGESYEQYF
>NA|TRBV12-5
CASGLGGFGTEAFF
>few|TRBV10-3
CAIGQGMGETQYF
>few|TRBV11-2
CASSSNLLAGGREETQYF
>few|TRBV5-1
CASSLGGTSYEQYF
>few|TRBV7-9
CASSPSRFDEQYF
>NA|TRBV7-6
CASSFPSGEGYTF
>few|TRBV29-1
CSVEGQGGSYEQYF
>NA|TRBV9
CASSRDSSGNTIYF